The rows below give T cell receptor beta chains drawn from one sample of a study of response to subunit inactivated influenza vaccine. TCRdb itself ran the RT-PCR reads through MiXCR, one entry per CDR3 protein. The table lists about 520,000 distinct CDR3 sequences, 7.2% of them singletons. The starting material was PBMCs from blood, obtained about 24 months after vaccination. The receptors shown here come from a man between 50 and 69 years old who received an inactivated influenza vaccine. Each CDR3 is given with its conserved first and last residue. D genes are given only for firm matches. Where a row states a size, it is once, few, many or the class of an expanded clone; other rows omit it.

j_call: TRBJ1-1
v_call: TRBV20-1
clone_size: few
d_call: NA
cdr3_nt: TGCAGTGCTAGAGATGCCCCGTCTCTAGGTAGCACTGAAGCTTTCTTT
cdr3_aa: CSARDAPSLGSTEAFF

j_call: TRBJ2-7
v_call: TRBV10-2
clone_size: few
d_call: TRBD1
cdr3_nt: TGCGCCAGCAGTGAGTCGAAAGAGACAGGGGCCTACGAGCAGTACTTC
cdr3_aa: CASSESKETGAYEQYF

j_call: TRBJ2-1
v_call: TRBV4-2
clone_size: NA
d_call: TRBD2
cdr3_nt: TGTGCCAGCAGCCAACCTGGACTAGCGGGGGGCGAGCAGTTCTTC
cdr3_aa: CASSQPGLAGGEQFF

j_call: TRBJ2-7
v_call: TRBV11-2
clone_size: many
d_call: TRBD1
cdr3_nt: TGTGCCAGCAGCCCCATCTACATTGGGACAGGGGCCTACGAGCAGTACTTC
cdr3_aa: CASSPIYIGTGAYEQYF

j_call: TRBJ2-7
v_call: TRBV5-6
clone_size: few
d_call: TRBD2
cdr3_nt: TGTGCCAGCAGCCCGGGACTAGTCAGCTCCTACGAGCAGTACTTC
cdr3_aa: CASSPGLVSSYEQYF

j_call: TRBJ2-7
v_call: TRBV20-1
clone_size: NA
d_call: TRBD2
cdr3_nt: TGCAGTGCTAGAGAGGGGACTAGCGGGAGTTACGAGCAGTACTTC
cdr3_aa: CSAREGTSGSYEQYF

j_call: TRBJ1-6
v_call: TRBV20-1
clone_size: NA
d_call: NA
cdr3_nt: TGCAGTGCTATAAAACAGCGGGGAGGGAATTCACCCCTCCACTTT
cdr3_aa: CSAIKQRGGNSPLHF

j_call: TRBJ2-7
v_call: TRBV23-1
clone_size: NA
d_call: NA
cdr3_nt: TGCGCCAATACCGGGAGTGAAGACTACGAGCAGTACTTC
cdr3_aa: CANTGSEDYEQYF

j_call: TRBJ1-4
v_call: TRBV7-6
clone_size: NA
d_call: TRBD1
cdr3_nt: TGTGCCAGCAGCGAACCAGGGACAGGGAGTAATGAAAAACTGTTTTTT
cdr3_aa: CASSEPGTGSNEKLFF

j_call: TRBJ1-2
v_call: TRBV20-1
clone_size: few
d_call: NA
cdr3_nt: TGCAGTGCTAAGGAGGGGTATGGCTACACCTTC
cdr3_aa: CSAKEGYGYTF

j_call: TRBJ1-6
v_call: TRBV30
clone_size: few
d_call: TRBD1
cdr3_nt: TGTGCCTGGAGTCCCCGGGACAGGGGGAGGCCACCCCTCCACTTT
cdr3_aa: CAWSPRDRGRPPLHF

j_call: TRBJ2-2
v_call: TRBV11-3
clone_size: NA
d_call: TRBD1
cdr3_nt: TGTGCCAGCAGCCCCGGACAGGGGAAGAATGGCGCCGGGGAGCTGTTTTTT
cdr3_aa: CASSPGQGKNGAGELFF

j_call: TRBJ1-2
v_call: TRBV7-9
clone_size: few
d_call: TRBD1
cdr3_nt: TGTGCCAGCAGCACTACATGGACAGGGGATGGCTACACCTTC
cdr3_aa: CASSTTWTGDGYTF

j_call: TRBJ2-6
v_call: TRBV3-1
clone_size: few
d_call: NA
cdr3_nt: TGTGCCAGCAGCCAAGACGGCCTTCTCGGGGCCAACGTCCTGACTTTC
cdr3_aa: CASSQDGLLGANVLTF

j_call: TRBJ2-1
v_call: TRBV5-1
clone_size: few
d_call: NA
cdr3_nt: TGCGCCAGCAGCTTGGAGGGCAGGGAATGGGATGAGCAGTTCTTC
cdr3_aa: CASSLEGREWDEQFF

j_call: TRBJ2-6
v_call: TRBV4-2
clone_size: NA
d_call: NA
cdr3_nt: TGTGCCAGCAGCCAAGATACCGCGGCTGGGGCCAACGTCCTGACTTTC
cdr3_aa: CASSQDTAAGANVLTF

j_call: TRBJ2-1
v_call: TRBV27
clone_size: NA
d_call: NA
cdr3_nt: TGTGCCAGCAGTAAACGGGACACCTTACAGGAGTTCTTC
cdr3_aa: CASSKRDTLQEFF

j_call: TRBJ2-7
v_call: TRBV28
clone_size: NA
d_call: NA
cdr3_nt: TGTGCCAGCAGTCGGGGGGGACAGAATAACGAGCAGTACTTC
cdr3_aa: CASSRGGQNNEQYF

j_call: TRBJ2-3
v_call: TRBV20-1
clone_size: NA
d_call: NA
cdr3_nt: TGCAGTGCTAGAGAGTGGGGGATCCCAGATACGCAGTATTTT
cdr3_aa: CSAREWGIPDTQYF

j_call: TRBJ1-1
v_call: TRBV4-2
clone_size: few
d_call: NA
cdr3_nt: TGTGCCAGCAGTCCTGACACTGACCTGAACACTGAAGCTTTCTTT
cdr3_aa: CASSPDTDLNTEAFF

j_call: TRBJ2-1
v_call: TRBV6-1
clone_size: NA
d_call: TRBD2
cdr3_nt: TGTGCCAGCAGGGAGACTAGCGGGGGAGGTAATGAGCAGTTCTTC
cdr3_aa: CASRETSGGGNEQFF

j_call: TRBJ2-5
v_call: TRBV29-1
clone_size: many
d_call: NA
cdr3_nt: TGCAGCGTTGGGGACGGTGAGACCCAGTACTTC
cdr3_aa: CSVGDGETQYF

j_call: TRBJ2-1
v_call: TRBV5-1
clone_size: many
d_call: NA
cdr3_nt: TGCGCCAGCAGCCTGACTCGACGAGCGACCGGGTACAATGAGCAGTTCTTC
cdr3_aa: CASSLTRRATGYNEQFF

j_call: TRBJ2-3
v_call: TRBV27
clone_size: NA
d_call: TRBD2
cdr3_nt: TGTGCCAGCAGTCCCCATCCTAGCGGGAGTACAGATACGCAGTATTTT
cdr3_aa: CASSPHPSGSTDTQYF

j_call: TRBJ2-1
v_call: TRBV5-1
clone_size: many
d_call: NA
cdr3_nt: TGCGCCAGCAGCTTGGCTAGTAGGGAGCAGTTCTTC
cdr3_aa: CASSLASREQFF

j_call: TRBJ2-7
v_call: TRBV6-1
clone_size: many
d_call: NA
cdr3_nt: TGTGCCAGCCTGAACCGGGCTAGCTACCCTTACGAGCAGTACTTC
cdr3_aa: CASLNRASYPYEQYF

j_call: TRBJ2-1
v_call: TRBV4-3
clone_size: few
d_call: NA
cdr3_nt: TGCGCCAGCAGCCAAGAGACAGAAGCAAGCTCCTACAATGAGCAGTTCTTC
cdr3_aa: CASSQETEASSYNEQFF

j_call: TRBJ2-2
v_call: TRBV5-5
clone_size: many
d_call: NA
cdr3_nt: TGTGCCAGCAGCTTGGACGCCAACACGATCGGGGAGCTGTTTTTT
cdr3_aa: CASSLDANTIGELFF

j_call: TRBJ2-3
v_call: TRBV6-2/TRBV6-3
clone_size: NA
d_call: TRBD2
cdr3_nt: TGTGCCAGCAGTTACCCCCTAGCGGCTAGCACAGATACGCAGTATTTT
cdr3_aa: CASSYPLAASTDTQYF

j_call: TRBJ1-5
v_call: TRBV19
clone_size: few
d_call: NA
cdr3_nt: TGTGCCAGTAAACTTGGCAGTATTTATAGCAATCAGCCCCAGCATTTT
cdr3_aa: CASKLGSIYSNQPQHF

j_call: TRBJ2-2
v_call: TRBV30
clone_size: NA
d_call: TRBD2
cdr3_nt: TGTGCCTGGAGTGACGCGGTCCTAGCGGGCACCGGGGAGCTGTTTTTT
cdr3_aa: CAWSDAVLAGTGELFF

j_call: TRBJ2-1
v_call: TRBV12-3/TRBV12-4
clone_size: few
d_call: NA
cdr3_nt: TGTGCCAGCAGTGCTACGGGGCCTAACTACAATGAGCAGTTCTTC
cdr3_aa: CASSATGPNYNEQFF

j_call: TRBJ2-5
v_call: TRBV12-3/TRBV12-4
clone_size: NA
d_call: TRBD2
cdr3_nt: TGTGCCAGCAGTCCGGGACTAGCGGAAAAAGAGACCCAGTACTTC
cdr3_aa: CASSPGLAEKETQYF

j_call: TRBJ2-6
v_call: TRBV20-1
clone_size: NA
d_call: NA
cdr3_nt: TGCAGTGCTAGGGGCCGTCCCCGGGAGCCCTCTGGGGCCAACGTCCTGACTTTC
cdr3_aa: CSARGRPREPSGANVLTF

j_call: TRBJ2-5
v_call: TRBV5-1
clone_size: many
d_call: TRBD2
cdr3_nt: TGCGCCAGCAGTTATAGCGGGGGCATCCAAGAGACCCAGTACTTC
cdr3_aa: CASSYSGGIQETQYF

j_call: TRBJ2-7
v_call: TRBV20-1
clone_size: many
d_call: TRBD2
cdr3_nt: TGCAGTGCTCCGGGACTAGCGGGATTCGAGCAGTACTTC
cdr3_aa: CSAPGLAGFEQYF

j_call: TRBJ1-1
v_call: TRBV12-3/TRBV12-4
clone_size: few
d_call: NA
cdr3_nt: TGTGCCAGCAGTTACGTCCGGTTAGACCGGAACACTGAAGCTTTCTTT
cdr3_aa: CASSYVRLDRNTEAFF

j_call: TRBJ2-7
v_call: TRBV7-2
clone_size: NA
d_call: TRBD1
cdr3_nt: TGTGCCAGCAGCTTTGGGGGACAGCTTACCTACGAGCAGTACTTC
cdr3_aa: CASSFGGQLTYEQYF

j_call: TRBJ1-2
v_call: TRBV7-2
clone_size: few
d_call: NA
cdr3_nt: TGTGCCAGCAGCTTGCAGGGGAGGAGTGGCTACACCTTC
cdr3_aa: CASSLQGRSGYTF

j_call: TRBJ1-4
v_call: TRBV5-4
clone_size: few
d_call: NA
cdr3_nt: TGTGCCAGCAGCCTGCCCGCGGGTGGGGGAAAACTGTTTTTT
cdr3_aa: CASSLPAGGGKLFF

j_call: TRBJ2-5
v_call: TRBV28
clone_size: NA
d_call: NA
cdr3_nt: TGTGCCAGCGCGGAGCGAGAGACCCAGTACTTC
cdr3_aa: CASAERETQYF

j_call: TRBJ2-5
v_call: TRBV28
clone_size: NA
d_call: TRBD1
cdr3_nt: TGTGCCACGCAGGATCCCGGGACAGGGACCCAAGAGACCCAGTACTTC
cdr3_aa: CATQDPGTGTQETQYF

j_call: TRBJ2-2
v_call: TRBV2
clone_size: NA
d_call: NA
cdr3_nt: TGTGCCAGCAGTAATCTCGGATCGGACACCGGGGAGCTGTTTTTT
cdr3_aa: CASSNLGSDTGELFF

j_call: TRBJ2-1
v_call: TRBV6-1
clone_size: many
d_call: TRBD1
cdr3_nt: TGTGCCAGCAGTGGACAGGGTGCCTACAATGAGCAGTTCTTC
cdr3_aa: CASSGQGAYNEQFF

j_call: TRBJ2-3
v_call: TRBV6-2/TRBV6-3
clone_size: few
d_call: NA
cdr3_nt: TGTGCCAGCAGTTACGGGGGGACAGACAGCACAGATACGCAGTATTTT
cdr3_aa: CASSYGGTDSTDTQYF

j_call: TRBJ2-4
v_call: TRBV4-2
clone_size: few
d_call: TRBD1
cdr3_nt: TGTGCCAGCAGCGGACAGGGGTGGGGGATTCAGTACTTC
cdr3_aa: CASSGQGWGIQYF

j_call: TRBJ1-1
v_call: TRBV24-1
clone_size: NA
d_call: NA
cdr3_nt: TGTGCCACCAGTGGTAACGAGAACACTGAAGCTTTCTTT
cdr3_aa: CATSGNENTEAFF

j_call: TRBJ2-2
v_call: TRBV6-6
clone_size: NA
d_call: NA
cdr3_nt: TGTGCCAGCAGTTATGTAGCCGGGGAGCTGTTTTTT
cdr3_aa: CASSYVAGELFF

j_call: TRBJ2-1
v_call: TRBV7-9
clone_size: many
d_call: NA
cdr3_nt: TGTGCCAGCAGCTTTCCGGGGGGCAACAATGAGCAGTTCTTC
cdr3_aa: CASSFPGGNNEQFF

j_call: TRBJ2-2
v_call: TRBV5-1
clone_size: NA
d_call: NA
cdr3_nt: TGCGCCAGCAGCTTGGTCCGCCGCAGGAACATCGGGGAGCTGTTTTTT
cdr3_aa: CASSLVRRRNIGELFF

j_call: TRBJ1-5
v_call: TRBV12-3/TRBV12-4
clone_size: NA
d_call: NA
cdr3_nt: TGTGCCAGCGGTAGGGCCAAGAGCAATCAGCCCCAGCATTTT
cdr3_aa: CASGRAKSNQPQHF

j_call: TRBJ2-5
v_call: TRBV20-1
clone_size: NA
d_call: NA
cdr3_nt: TGCAGTGCTAGAGATCTACGCTCAAGAACCGAAGGGACCCAGTACTTC
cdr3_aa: CSARDLRSRTEGTQYF

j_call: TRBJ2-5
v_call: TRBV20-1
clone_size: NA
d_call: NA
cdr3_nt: TGCAGTGCTGGGCCTAGCCACGGGGGATTTGGTGAGACCCAGTACTTC
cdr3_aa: CSAGPSHGGFGETQYF